This T cell receptor beta chain is from a study of technical replicates of blood from several donors. Profiled with immunoSEQ multiplex PCR; TCRdb holds only in-frame clones, not every one. The sample yields roughly 52,000 clones, about 95% seen once. V lost 7 bases and J lost 3, with 15 bases in between. CDR1 and CDR2 from the germline V gene are MNHNS and SASEGT. This CDR3 contains 14 residues. Material: PBMCs. The rearrangement links TRBV6-1 to TRBJ1-1; D not resolved. The clonotype was recovered from a human donor in good health. Some clones in this sample may be carry-over from other donors' samples. CDR3 sequence (DNA): TGTGCCAGCATGGAGGGAGGGAAAGACACTGAAGCTTTCTTT. Its translation: CASMEGGKDTEAFF.